This TCR beta chain was sequenced during a study of spatial heterogeneity in lung cancer. By sample share, this clonotype is medium-sized. Unique molecular identifiers tagged every individual TCR cDNA molecule. TCRdb reprocessed the 5' RACE reads with MiXCR, giving one entry per CDR3 protein. The data show several thousand distinct CDR3 sequences, about a sixth seen once. Documented time point: sample taken at primary tumor resection. Frozen PBMC, nontumor lung or tumor provided whole RNA, which was sequenced unsorted. The donors were approximately 70 patients with non-small cell lung cancer that was early-stage and untreated. CDR1 and CDR2 from the germline V gene are SQVTM and ANQGSEA. CDR3 length equals 12 residues. The V and J ends lost 7 bases and 4 bases, in that order; junction bases with no gene match: 5.

The chain uses TRBV29-1 and TRBJ2-3; TRBD2 aligns across 7 bases. The clonotype was recovered from a male donor with early-stage non-small cell lung cancer. Material: normal lung tissue next to the tumor, obtained at surgery. The CDR3: CSGVLAADTQYF. The DNA of the CDR3 is TGCAGCGGGGTTCTAGCGGCAGATACGCAGTATTTT.